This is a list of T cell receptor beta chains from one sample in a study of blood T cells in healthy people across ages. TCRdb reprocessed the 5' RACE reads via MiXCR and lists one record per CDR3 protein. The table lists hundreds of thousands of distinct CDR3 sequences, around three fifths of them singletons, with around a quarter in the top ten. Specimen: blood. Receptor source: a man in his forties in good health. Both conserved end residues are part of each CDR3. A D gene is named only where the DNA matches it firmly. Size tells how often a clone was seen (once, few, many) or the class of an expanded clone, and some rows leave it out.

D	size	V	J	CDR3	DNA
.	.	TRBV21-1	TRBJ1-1	CAHYCWQGREGTEAFF	TGTGCCCACTATTGTTGGCAGGGGAGGGAGGGCACTGAAGCTTTCTTT
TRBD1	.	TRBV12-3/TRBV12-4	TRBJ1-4	CASSSTRQGSEKLFF	TGTGCCAGCAGTTCTACCCGACAGGGGAGTGAAAAACTGTTTTTT
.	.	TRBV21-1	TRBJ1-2	CASSKEKVRQYYGYTF	TGTGCCAGCAGCAAAGAAAAGGTTAGACAGTACTATGGCTACACCTTC
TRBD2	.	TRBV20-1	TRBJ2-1	CSAPLPGLAGGTSSYNEQFF	TGCAGTGCCCCCCTCCCGGGACTAGCGGGGGGGACGAGCTCCTACAATGAGCAGTTCTTC
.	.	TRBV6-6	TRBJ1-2	CASSFETRTYGYTF	TGTGCCAGCAGTTTTGAAACACGGACTTATGGCTACACCTTC
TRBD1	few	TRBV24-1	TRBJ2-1	CATSNQGVGEQFF	TGTGCCACTAGTAATCAGGGGGTAGGTGAGCAGTTCTTC
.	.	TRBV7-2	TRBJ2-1	CASSLAGWSSDEQFF	TGTGCCAGCAGCTTAGCGGGGTGGTCAAGCGATGAGCAGTTCTTC
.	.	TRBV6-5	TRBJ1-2	CASSYVGARGYTF	TGTGCCAGCAGTTATGTGGGGGCGAGGGGCTACACCTTC
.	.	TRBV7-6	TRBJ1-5	CASSAYREFNQPQHF	TGTGCCAGCAGCGCTTACAGGGAATTCAATCAGCCCCAGCATTTT
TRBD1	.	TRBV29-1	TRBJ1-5	CSVKTGGNQPQHF	TGCAGCGTAAAAACAGGGGGCAATCAGCCCCAGCATTTT
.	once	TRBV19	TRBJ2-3	CASRELGTDTQYF	TGTGCCAGTAGAGAGTTGGGCACAGATACGCAGTATTTT
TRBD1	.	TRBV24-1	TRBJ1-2	CATSDRKQGAGGGYTF	TGTGCCACCAGTGATCGAAAACAGGGGGCCGGGGGTGGCTACACCTTC
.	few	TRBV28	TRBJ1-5	CASSLGTLSNQPQHF	TGTGCCAGCAGTTTAGGGACACTGTCCAATCAGCCCCAGCATTTT
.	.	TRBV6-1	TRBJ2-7	CASSPKGVLYEQYF	TGTGCCAGCAGTCCGAAGGGGGTCCTCTACGAGCAGTACTTC
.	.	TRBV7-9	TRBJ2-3	CASSLNGGDTQYF	TGTGCCAGCAGCTTAAATGGGGGAGATACGCAGTATTTT
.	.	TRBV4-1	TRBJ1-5	CASSQEGRADNQPQHF	TGCGCCAGCAGCCAAGAAGGCAGGGCAGACAATCAGCCCCAGCATTTT
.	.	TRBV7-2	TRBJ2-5	CASSLSSPGAGKTQYF	TGTGCCAGCAGCTTGAGCAGCCCAGGGGCGGGAAAGACCCAGTACTTC
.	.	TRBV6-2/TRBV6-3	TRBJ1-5	CASRISDTSNQPQHF	TGTGCCAGCAGGATCAGTGACACTAGCAATCAGCCCCAGCATTTT
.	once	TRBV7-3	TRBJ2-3	CASRQGGITDTQYF	TGTGCCAGCAGACAAGGTGGGATCACAGATACGCAGTATTTT
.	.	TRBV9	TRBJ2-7	CASSVLAASYEQYF	TGTGCCAGCAGCGTATTGGCAGCCTCCTACGAGCAGTACTTC
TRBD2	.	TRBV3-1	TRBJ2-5	CASSPTSGEETQYF	TGTGCCAGCAGCCCCACTAGCGGCGAAGAGACCCAGTACTTC
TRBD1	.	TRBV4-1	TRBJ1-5	CASSQSIQGYSNQPQHF	TGCGCCAGCAGCCAATCAATACAGGGGTATAGCAATCAGCCCCAGCATTTT
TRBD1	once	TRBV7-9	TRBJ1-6	CASSLHRQGGRSPPHF	TGTGCCAGCAGCCTCCACCGACAGGGCGGGAGATCACCCCCCCACTTT
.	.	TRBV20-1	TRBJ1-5	CSASEGYSQPQHF	TGCAGTGCTAGTGAGGGGTACAGTCAGCCCCAGCATTTT
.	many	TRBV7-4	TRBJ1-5	CASSCTEDSNQPQHF	TGTGCCAGCAGCTGTACAGAAGATAGCAATCAGCCCCAGCATTTT
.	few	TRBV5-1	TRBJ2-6	CASSFQGASSGANVLTF	TGCGCCAGCAGCTTCCAGGGCGCTAGCTCTGGGGCCAACGTCCTGACTTTC
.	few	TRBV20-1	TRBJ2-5	CSARPLQETQYF	TGCAGTGCTAGACCCTTGCAAGAGACCCAGTACTTC
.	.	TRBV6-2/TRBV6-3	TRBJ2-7	CASSAAGETYEQYF	TGTGCCAGCAGTGCTGCAGGGGAGACCTACGAGCAGTACTTC
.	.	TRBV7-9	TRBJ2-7	CASSTNWGGTYEQYF	TGTGCCAGCAGCACTAACTGGGGGGGCACCTACGAGCAGTACTTC
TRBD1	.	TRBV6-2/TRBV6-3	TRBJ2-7	CASRSGTGTYEQYF	TGTGCCAGCAGATCCGGGACAGGGACCTACGAGCAGTACTTC
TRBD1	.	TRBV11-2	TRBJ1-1	CASSHITGALPNTEAFF	TGTGCCAGCAGCCACATCACAGGGGCCCTTCCGAACACTGAAGCTTTCTTT
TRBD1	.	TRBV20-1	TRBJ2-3	CSVPRQGRTDTQYF	TGCAGTGTCCCCAGACAGGGTAGGACAGATACGCAGTATTTT
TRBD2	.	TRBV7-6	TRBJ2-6	CASSGLAGTGANVLTF	TGTGCCAGCAGTGGACTAGCGGGGACTGGGGCCAACGTCCTGACTTTC
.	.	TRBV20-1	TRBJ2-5	CSARTPGTLGETQYF	TGCAGTGCTAGGACACCCGGGACCCTGGGAGAGACCCAGTACTTC
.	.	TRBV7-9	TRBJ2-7	CASSLGGARSYEQYF	TGTGCCAGCAGCTTAGGCGGGGCCCGCTCCTACGAGCAGTACTTC
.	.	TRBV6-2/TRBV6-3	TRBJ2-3	CASSYGAGSDTQYF	TGTGCCAGCAGTTACGGTGCAGGATCCGATACGCAGTATTTT
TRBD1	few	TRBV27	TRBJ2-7	CASSGQGEGEQYF	TGTGCCAGCAGCGGACAGGGGGAAGGCGAGCAGTACTTC
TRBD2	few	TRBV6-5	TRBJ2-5	CASSYAGTDQREETQYF	TGTGCCAGCAGTTACGCAGGGACCGACCAGCGGGAGGAGACCCAGTACTTC
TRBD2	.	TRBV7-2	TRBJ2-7	CASSPQTSGVSEQYF	TGTGCCAGCAGCCCACAGACTAGCGGGGTCTCCGAGCAGTACTTC